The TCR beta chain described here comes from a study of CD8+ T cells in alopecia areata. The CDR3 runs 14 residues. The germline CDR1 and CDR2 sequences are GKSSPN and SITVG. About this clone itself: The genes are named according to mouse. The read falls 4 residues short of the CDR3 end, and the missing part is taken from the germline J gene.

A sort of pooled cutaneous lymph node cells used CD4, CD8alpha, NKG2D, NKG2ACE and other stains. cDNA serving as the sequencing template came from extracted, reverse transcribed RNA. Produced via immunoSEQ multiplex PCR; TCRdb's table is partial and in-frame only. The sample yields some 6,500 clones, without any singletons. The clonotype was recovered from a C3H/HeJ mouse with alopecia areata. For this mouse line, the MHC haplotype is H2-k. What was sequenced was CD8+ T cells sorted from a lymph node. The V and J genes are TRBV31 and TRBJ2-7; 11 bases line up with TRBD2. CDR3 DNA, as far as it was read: TGTGCCTGGACCCACTGGGGGGGCGCGGAT. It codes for CAWTHWGGAD. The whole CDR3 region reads CAWTHWGGADEQYF.